These T cell receptor beta chains were read from a single sample in a study of blood T cell repertoires in COVID-19. Only in-frame clones appear in the TCRdb table, and some are missing; sequencing was by immunoSEQ multiplex PCR. The sample lists about 440,000 clones, about 91% occurring once. Sequencing used peripheral blood. Receptors were obtained from a woman in her forties or fifties with COVID-19, enrolled during active disease. The conserved cysteine and the conserved F or W are not part of the CDR3 here.

length: 11
V: TRBV12-3/TRBV12-4
J: TRBJ1-1
CDR3: ASSLGPNTEAF

length: 13
V: TRBV5-1
J: TRBJ2-3
CDR3: ASSLGQTSTDTQY

length: 9
V: TRBV12-3/TRBV12-4
J: TRBJ2-1
CDR3: ASSSQGEQF

length: 12
V: TRBV7-2
J: TRBJ1-6
CDR3: ASSPDRYNSPLH

length: 12
V: TRBV27
J: TRBJ2-7
CDR3: ASSFKDTTYEQY

length: 11
V: TRBV6-5
J: TRBJ1-1
CDR3: ASSYSGLTEAF

length: 13
V: TRBV5-8
J: TRBJ1-1
CDR3: ASSMGRRVGTEAF

length: 12
V: TRBV4-2
J: TRBJ2-1
CDR3: ASSQGQSINEQF

length: 11
V: TRBV6-5
J: TRBJ1-1
CDR3: ASSYSVQGEAF

length: 12
V: TRBV19
J: TRBJ1-1
CDR3: ASSSRTDNTEAF

length: 9
V: TRBV15
J: TRBJ1-1
CDR3: ATRGGTEAF

length: 10
V: TRBV5-6
J: TRBJ1-3
CDR3: ASSFRENTIY

length: 12
V: TRBV27
J: TRBJ2-7
CDR3: ASSPPQSSYEQY

length: 11
V: TRBV30
J: TRBJ2-3
CDR3: AWSATSTDTQY

length: 12
V: TRBV18
J: TRBJ2-5
CDR3: ASSPGTGWETQY

length: 14
V: TRBV19
J: TRBJ2-5
CDR3: ASSMTRTGGRETQY

length: 13
V: TRBV5-1
J: TRBJ1-1
CDR3: ASTLTATANTEAF

length: 12
V: TRBV5-1
J: TRBJ2-3
CDR3: ASKGQTSTDTQY

length: 10
V: TRBV27
J: TRBJ2-2
CDR3: ASSHGTGELF

length: 11
V: TRBV7-9
J: TRBJ2-7
CDR3: ASSFGTAYEQY

length: 12
V: TRBV7-9
J: TRBJ2-7
CDR3: ASSLGLATDEQY

length: 14
V: TRBV2
J: TRBJ2-6
CDR3: ASSGSAGHRANVLT

length: 13
V: TRBV5-6
J: TRBJ1-2
CDR3: ASSSMTGAFYGYT

length: 12
V: TRBV5-1
J: TRBJ1-5
CDR3: ASSLGQSNQPQH

length: 14
V: TRBV2
J: TRBJ2-2
CDR3: ASSEGQGGLTGELF

length: 13
V: TRBV4-1
J: TRBJ2-3
CDR3: ASSQDGLSTDTQY

length: 13
V: TRBV25-1
J: TRBJ2-1
CDR3: ASSEWTGGDNEQF

length: 14
V: TRBV5-5
J: TRBJ1-2
CDR3: ASSPGERWGRRGYT

length: 10
V: TRBV27
J: TRBJ1-2
CDR3: ASSRQGRGYT

length: 14
V: TRBV18
J: TRBJ1-1
CDR3: ASSPLIQGAATEAF

length: 9
V: TRBV6-1
J: TRBJ1-1
CDR3: ASSESGEAF

length: 15
V: TRBV10-3
J: TRBJ1-6
CDR3: AISAPGQGFYNSPLH

length: 14
V: TRBV5-7
J: TRBJ1-3
CDR3: ASSTRLRPSGNTIY

length: 11
V: TRBV2
J: TRBJ1-3
CDR3: ASSPSSGNTIY

length: 15
V: TRBV11-2
J: TRBJ2-3
CDR3: ASSLILAPSSTDTQY

length: 17
V: TRBV27
J: TRBJ1-6
CDR3: ASRPLLDRPSSYNSPLH

length: 12
V: TRBV6-5
J: TRBJ2-2
CDR3: ASRPGGITGELF

length: 12
V: TRBV5-1
J: TRBJ2-3
CDR3: ASSLRGTTDTQY

length: 14
V: TRBV24-1
J: TRBJ2-7
CDR3: ATSDPRDRVICEQY

length: 11
V: TRBV29-1
J: TRBJ1-4
CDR3: SAQEKSHEKLF

length: 11
V: TRBV10-3
J: TRBJ1-2
CDR3: AIRLDRAVGYT

length: 14
V: TRBV7-2
J: TRBJ2-1
CDR3: ASSATSGGSYNEQF

length: 12
V: TRBV5-1
J: TRBJ2-5
CDR3: ASSLGGPQETQY

length: 13
V: TRBV5-5
J: TRBJ1-3
CDR3: ASSLWGAAGNTIY

length: 15
V: TRBV9
J: TRBJ2-2
CDR3: ASSVLSGGPNTGELF

length: 12
V: TRBV10-2
J: TRBJ1-2
CDR3: ASSESAGSTGYT

length: 15
V: TRBV15
J: TRBJ1-2
CDR3: ATSILGTGGKNYGYT

length: 9
V: TRBV29-1
J: TRBJ1-1
CDR3: SASLNTEAF

length: 11
V: TRBV5-1
J: TRBJ2-1
CDR3: ASAERWGDEQF

length: 10
V: TRBV30
J: TRBJ1-3
CDR3: ACRVAGNTIY

length: 11
V: TRBV18
J: TRBJ1-1
CDR3: ASSPSGNTEAF

length: 10
V: TRBV4-1
J: TRBJ1-1
CDR3: ASSPGGIEAF

length: 10
V: TRBV12-3/TRBV12-4
J: TRBJ1-1
CDR3: ASSLYSTEAF

length: 14
V: TRBV10-2
J: TRBJ2-2
CDR3: ASSMSRGRSTGELF

length: 11
V: TRBV5-1
J: TRBJ1-1
CDR3: ATTPSGNTEAF

length: 12
V: TRBV18
J: TRBJ1-1
CDR3: ASSSEQGYTEAF

length: 11
V: TRBV6-5
J: TRBJ2-7
CDR3: ASRPGTAYEQY

length: 15
V: TRBV5-5
J: TRBJ1-2
CDR3: ASSPTPGTVSNYGYT